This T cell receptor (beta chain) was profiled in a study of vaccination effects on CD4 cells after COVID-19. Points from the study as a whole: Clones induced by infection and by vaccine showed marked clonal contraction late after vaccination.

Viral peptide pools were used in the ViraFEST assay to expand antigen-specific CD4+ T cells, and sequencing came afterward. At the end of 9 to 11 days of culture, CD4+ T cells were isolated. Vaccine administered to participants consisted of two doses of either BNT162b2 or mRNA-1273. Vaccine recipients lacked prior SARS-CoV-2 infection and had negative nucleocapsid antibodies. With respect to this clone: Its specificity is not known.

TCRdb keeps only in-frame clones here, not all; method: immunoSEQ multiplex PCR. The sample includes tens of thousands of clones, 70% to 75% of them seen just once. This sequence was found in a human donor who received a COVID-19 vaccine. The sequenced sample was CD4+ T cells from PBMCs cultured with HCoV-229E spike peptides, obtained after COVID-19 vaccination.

The CDR3 region has the DNA TGCGCCAGCAGTTTAACAGGGGGCAATCAGCCCCAGCATTTT. Protein product: CASSLTGGNQPQHF. V usage is TRBV10-2 and J usage is TRBJ1-5; 7 positions agree with TRBD1. Germline-derived CDR1 and CDR2 are WSHSY and SAAADI. The J segment lost 2 bases and the V segment lost 5 bases, leaving 3 bases of the junction unmatched. This CDR3 is built from 14 residues.